The rows below give T cell receptor beta chains drawn from one sample of a study of blood T cell repertoires in COVID-19. Sequenced by immunoSEQ multiplex PCR; TCRdb stores in-frame clones only, minus some. The sample records 30,000 to 35,000 clones, 88% being singletons. The sequenced material came from peripheral blood. The receptors stem from a man aged 55 to 69 with COVID-19, enrolled during active disease. Each CDR3 is given with its conserved first and last residue. D genes are given only for firm matches. Size tells how often a clone was seen (once, few, many) or the class of an expanded clone, and some rows leave it out.

17	TRBV27	TRBJ2-7	once	TRBD2	TGTGCCAGCAGTACCGCAGCGGGGGGCCCCGGAACAGGCGAGCAGTATTTC	CASSTAAGGPGTGEQYF
13	TRBV29-1	TRBJ1-2	.	TRBD1	TGCAGCGGTCTCGACAGGGGGGCCTATGGCTACACCTTC	CSGLDRGAYGYTF
12	TRBV6-5	TRBJ1-1	.	.	TGTGCCAGCCTCGCAGGGGCTACTGAAGCTTTCTTT	CASLAGATEAFF
16	TRBV7-6	TRBJ2-7	few	.	TGTGCCAGCAGCCCCCCGGCGGGAACCAGCTCCTACGAGCAGTACTTC	CASSPPAGTSSYEQYF
15	TRBV28	TRBJ2-5	.	.	TGTGCCAGCAGTTCCCCGGGACAATTCGGGGAGACCCAGTACTTC	CASSSPGQFGETQYF
18	TRBV5-8	TRBJ1-6	.	.	TGTGCCAGCTACGGGGGGCGCGTCGTCGGTTCCTATAATTCACCCCTCCACTTT	CASYGGRVVGSYNSPLHF
13	TRBV19	TRBJ1-1	.	.	TGTGCCAGTAGTGTCGGACAGAACACTGAAGCTTTCTTT	CASSVGQNTEAFF
15	TRBV28	TRBJ2-7	.	TRBD2	TGTGCCAGCAGCTCCCGGGCTAGCGGGACCTACGAGCAGTACTTC	CASSSRASGTYEQYF
14	TRBV27	TRBJ2-4	.	.	TGTGCCAGCAGACCCGACACGGTACGAAACATTCAGTACTTC	CASRPDTVRNIQYF
14	TRBV19	TRBJ1-1	.	TRBD1	TGTGCCAGTAGTGAGGTGGACAGGGCCACTGAAGCTTTCTTT	CASSEVDRATEAFF
12	TRBV5-6	TRBJ1-1	.	.	TGTGCCAGCAGCTTGGCCCAGGGCGAAGCTTTCTTT	CASSLAQGEAFF
17	TRBV19	TRBJ2-7	.	TRBD1	TGTGCCAGTAGTATTAACCTAGACAGCAGGGGGTCCTACGAGCAGTACTTC	CASSINLDSRGSYEQYF
16	TRBV3-1/TRBV3-2	TRBJ2-5	once	TRBD2	TGTGCCAGCAGCCAAGTGGGTTTAGCGGGAGCTGGGACCCAGTACTTC	CASSQVGLAGAGTQYF